These 30 T cell receptor beta chains originate from one sample sequenced in a study of blood T cells in healthy people across ages. Primed by a sample-barcoded 5' primer and a J-beta primer mix, a second PCR proceeded for roughly 6 to 12 cycles. TCRdb called the 5' RACE reads again in MiXCR, with one record for every CDR3 protein. The repertoire includes around 1,000,000 distinct CDR3 sequences, 20% to 25% of them detected once, and approximately 0.79% sits in the top ten. This sample also appeared in a second study, on T cells of mothers and their children.

Material: blood. Receptors originate from a girl aged 2 to 10 in good health.

The table lists this clonotype with a few counts. The V and J genes are TRBV24-1 and TRBJ2-5, with a tentative D call TRBD1 (6 bases). The CDR3 is 14 amino acids. The V and J ends lost 5 bases and 3 bases respectively, with 12 bases between them. Germline lookup yields CDR1 KGHDR and CDR2 SFDVKD. DNA for the CDR3: TGTGCCACCAGTGGTGACAGGAGAGAAGAGACCCAGTACTTC. Translated, it gives CATSGDRREETQYF.

This clonotype showed up just once. The junction departs from germline at one end; a sequencing error may be responsible. The chain joins TRBV12-3 or TRBV12-4 to TRBJ2-3, with TRBD2 matching 13 bases. This CDR3 is 16 amino acids long. The CDR3 sequence is CASSRQGLAGTDAQYF. In DNA, the CDR3 is TGTGCCAGCAGCCGCCAGGGACTAGCGGGAACAGATGCGCAGTATTTT.

The chain is built from TRBV5-1 and TRBJ2-5; D might be TRBD2 (6 bases). The DNA end is a closer match to TRBJ2-7, so the J assignment may be wrong. The CDR3 loop spans 12 amino acids. Per the germline V gene, CDR1 is SGHRS and CDR2 is YFSETQ. The CDR3 sequence: CASSVGGDEQYF. CDR3 coding DNA: TGCGCCAGCAGCGTCGGCGGGGACGAGCAGTACTTC.

The chain links TRBV7-3 to TRBJ2-1, with unresolved D. Germline V gene data show CDR1 as SGHTA and CDR2 as FQGTGA. This CDR3 comprises 15 residues. Trimming removed 5 bases from V and 5 bases from J, with 16 bases in between. The CDR3 protein is CASSLGAYRNNEQFF. Written as DNA, the CDR3 is TGTGCCAGCAGCCTCGGAGCTTATAGGAACAATGAGCAGTTCTTC.

The chain carries TRBV29-1 and TRBJ1-2; 8 nucleotides align to TRBD1. The germline V gene encodes CDR1 SQVTM and CDR2 ANQGSEA. The length of the CDR3 is 14 residues. After removal of 6 bases from V and 2 bases from J, the junction contained 8 bases not matched to a gene. CDR3 sequence (DNA): TGCAGCGTCCAGAGACAGGGGCCCAACTATGGCTACACCTTC. Its translation is CSVQRQGPNYGYTF.

The sample holds one count of this clonotype. The chain uses TRBV7-2 and TRBJ2-5; TRBD2 matches at 12 bases. The end of the DNA is better explained by TRBJ2-7, so the J call may be wrong. The CDR3 contains 16 residues. In germline, CDR1 is SGHTA, CDR2 FQGNSA. The CDR3 reads CASSFRTSGTSYEQYF. CDR3 coding DNA: TGTGCCAGCAGCTTTCGGACTAGCGGGACATCCTACGAGCAGTACTTC.

This clonotype was found a few times. The chain employs TRBV29-1 and TRBJ2-5, with TRBD2 matching over 11 bases. Looked up from germline, CDR1 is SQVTM and CDR2 is ANQGSEA. The junction had 8 bases not matched to a gene; V was cut back by 7 bases and J by 4 bases. The CDR3 runs 14 residues. CDR3 sequence reads: CSAYSGGDGETQYF. The CDR3 DNA reads TGCAGCGCCTATAGCGGGGGGGACGGAGAGACCCAGTACTTC.

This clonotype has more than one count but fewer than ten. This chain joins TRBV11-2 and TRBJ1-2; the D is unclear. Germline V gene lookup returns CDR1 SGHAT and CDR2 FQNNGV. The CDR3 consists of 12 residues. Trimming left V 3 bases short and J 7 bases short, with 9 bases between. The CDR3 region has the DNA TGTGCCAGCAGCTTTTCACAAAGTGGCTACACCTTC. It codes for CASSFSQSGYTF.

There are a few counts of this clonotype. The chain couples TRBV27 to TRBJ1-2; the D is unclear. The germline V and J ends were trimmed by 6 bases and 4 bases, with 21 bases remaining between them. Looked up from germline, CDR1 is MNHEY and CDR2 is SMNVEV (reference sequence). The CDR3 loop spans 16 amino acids. The CDR3 region has the DNA TGTGCCAGCAGATCCACAGCTCCGCTCTACACCTATGGCTACACCTTC. As protein: CASRSTAPLYTYGYTF.

This clonotype was picked up a small number of times. The CDR3 DNA follows: TGCGCCAGCAGCCAAGAGGACGGGGAGATCGATGAGCAGTTCTTC. Encoded protein: CASSQEDGEIDEQFF. The chain combines TRBV4-1 with TRBJ2-1; TRBD2 might be the D (5 bases). V was cut by 0 bases and J by 8 bases, with 14 bases left in between. This CDR3 is built from 15 residues. Germline CDR1 MGHRA, CDR2 YSYEKL.

This clonotype occurred many times. V usage is TRBV5-1 and J usage is TRBJ2-2, with a weak D call TRBD1 (6 bases). Trimming removed 5 bases at V and 7 bases at J, with 12 bases between. The CDR3 has 13 residues. Germline CDR1 is SGHRS and CDR2 is YFSETQ. CDR3 in DNA: TGCGCCAGCAGAGAAGAGGGGGTCGGGGAGCTGTTTTTT. Protein product: CASREEGVGELFF. The variable domain in full, with the rest retrieved from reference TRBV5-1 and TRBJ2-2, is KAGVTQTPRYLIKTRGQQVTLSCSPISGHRSVSWYQQTPGQGLQFLFEYFSETQRNKGNFPGRFSGRQFSNSRSEMNVSTLELGDSALYLCASREEGVGELFFGEGSRLTVL.

This chain links TRBV9 with TRBJ1-2, with a tentative D call TRBD1 (6 bases). The length of the CDR3 is 21 residues. V was cut by 0 bases and J by 11 bases, with 38 bases left in between. In germline, CDR1 is SGDLS, CDR2 YYNGEE. The DNA of the CDR3 is TGTGCCAGCAGCGTAGGAGTAGGGTTGAGTGGGGCCTCGGGGGGCCCGAGTGGATACACCTTC. It is translated as CASSVGVGLSGASGGPSGYTF.

This clonotype was detected many times. V usage is TRBV9 and J usage is TRBJ2-7; 12 nucleotides agree with TRBD2. The CDR3 is 15 amino acids. Germline-derived CDR1 and CDR2 are SGDLS and YYNGEE. The V and J ends lost 4 bases and 3 bases, in that order; junction bases with no gene match: 5. The CDR3 protein is CASSPGTSGHYEQYF. The CDR3 DNA sequence: TGTGCCAGCAGCCCCGGGACTAGCGGGCACTACGAGCAGTACTTC.

This clonotype was observed a few times. Sequence at one end of the junction differs from germline and may be a read error. The chain recombines TRBV6-2 or TRBV6-3 with TRBJ2-6; weak D call: TRBD1 (6 bases). The CDR3 is 17 amino acids. CDR1 and CDR2 (germline): MNHEY, SVGEGT. CDR3 DNA: TGTGCCAGCAGTCAGGGGACGGCCCACTCTGGGGCCGACGTCCTGACTTTC. It translates to CASSQGTAHSGADVLTF.

This clonotype was observed a few times. This chain uses TRBV4-1 with TRBJ1-6; unclear D gene. CDR3 length: 15 amino acids. Germline V gene sequence: CDR1 MGHRA, CDR2 YSYEKL. The germline V and J ends were trimmed by 0 bases and 8 bases, with 11 bases remaining between them. DNA for the CDR3: TGCGCCAGCAGCCAAGATTACGGGGATCATTCACCCCTCCACTTT. It encodes CASSQDYGDHSPLHF.

The CDR3 protein is CASSFPAGRDVLTF. CDR3 nucleotide sequence: TGTGCCAGCAGCTTCCCCGCAGGGAGGGACGTCCTGACTTTC. This rearrangement joins TRBV5-5 to TRBJ2-6; TRBD2 agrees at 7 bases. The J segment lost 11 bases and the V segment lost 2 bases, leaving 7 bases of the junction unmatched. CDR1 and CDR2 (germline): SGHKS, YYEKEE (reference sequence). The CDR3 sequence is 14 residues long.

The gene calls are TRBV28 and TRBJ2-3; D ambiguous. The CDR3 totals 13 residues. V dropped 7 bases and J dropped 2 bases, with 10 bases sitting between them. Germline CDR1 MDHEN, CDR2 SYDVKM. This chain's CDR3 is CASINGHTDTQYF. DNA for the CDR3: TGTGCCAGCATAAACGGTCACACAGATACGCAGTATTTT.

The V gene is TRBV28, the J gene TRBJ2-5; 14 bases align to TRBD2. The germline V gene has CDR1 MDHEN and CDR2 SYDVKM. The CDR3 is made up of 16 amino acids. Unmatched junction bases numbered 6, after V lost 7 bases and J lost 2 bases. This CDR3 reads CASIGLAGGGQETQYF. The CDR3 DNA follows: TGTGCCAGCATCGGACTAGCGGGAGGAGGTCAAGAGACCCAGTACTTC.

The rearrangement joins TRBV7-2 to TRBJ2-1, with 7 bases that match TRBD1. Germline CDR1 SGHTA, CDR2 FQGNSA. V lost 6 bases and J lost 3; bases outside the gene matches: 8. The CDR3 covers 15 residues. The CDR3, as DNA: TGTGCCAGCAGGTTCCTCCGGGACAGCTACAATGAGCAGTTCTTC. Its protein is CASRFLRDSYNEQFF.

This clonotype was counted many times. This rearrangement joins TRBV7-6 to TRBJ1-1; the D is unclear. CDR1 and CDR2 from the germline V gene are SGHVS and FNYEAQ. There are 14 residues in the CDR3. Deletions cut 1 base from V and 1 base from J, with 7 bases between. CDR3: CASSLEAGNTEAFF. CDR3 coding DNA: TGTGCCAGCAGCTTAGAGGCAGGGAACACTGAAGCTTTCTTT.

This chain connects TRBV18 to TRBJ1-5; possible D gene TRBD1, 5 bases. Germline loops: CDR1 KGHSH, CDR2 LQKENI. The CDR3 runs 16 residues. Trimming removed 4 bases from V and 2 bases from J, with 15 bases in between. The CDR3 is CASSQSGSAGNQPQHF. CDR3 DNA sequence: TGTGCCAGCTCACAATCAGGGAGCGCGGGCAATCAGCCCCAGCATTTT. Together with reference TRBV18 and TRBJ1-5, the CDR3 gives the full variable domain: NAGVMQNPRHLVRRRGQEARLRCSPMKGHSHVYWYRQLPEEGLKFMVYLQKENIIDESGMPKERFSAEFPKEGPSILRIQQVVRGDSAAYFCASSQSGSAGNQPQHFGDGTRLSIL.

The chain couples TRBV4-1 to TRBJ2-5; 13 nucleotides match TRBD2. The CDR3 contains 18 residues. Per germline, CDR1 MGHRA and CDR2 YSYEKL. The V segment lost 1 base and the J segment 4 bases; nucleotides outside the gene matches: 9. For the CDR3, the DNA is TGCGCCAGCAGCCAAGGGACTAGCGGGAGAGGGAATAGAGAGACCCAGTACTTC. The encoded protein is CASSQGTSGRGNRETQYF.

The chain uses TRBV9 and TRBJ2-1; 8 positions match TRBD2. V gave up 0 bases and J gave up 8 bases; unmatched junction bases: 7. The germline V gene encodes CDR1 SGDLS and CDR2 YYNGEE. CDR3 length: 15 amino acids. CDR3 nucleotides: TGTGCCAGCAGCGTAGAGTTAGCGGGGAATCATGAGCAGTTCTTC. Protein sequence: CASSVELAGNHEQFF.

This clonotype was found a few times. The gene calls are TRBV6-4 and TRBJ2-1, with D possibly being TRBD1 (5 bases). The germline gives CDR1 MRHNA, CDR2 SNTAGT. V was shortened by 5 bases and J by 9 bases, with 14 bases between the two germline ends. This CDR3 has 13 amino acids. The CDR3 loop is CASSPSQGSEQFF. The CDR3 nucleotides read TGTGCCAGCAGTCCTTCTCAGGGAAGTGAGCAGTTCTTC.

The genes are TRBV7-2 and TRBJ2-5; TRBD2 agrees at 9 bases. The germline gives CDR1 SGHTA, CDR2 FQGNSA. The J segment lost 0 bases and the V segment lost 1 base, leaving 12 bases of the junction unmatched. CDR3 size: 19 residues. The CDR3 DNA follows: TGTGCCAGCAGCTTAGTTTACGGCGGGGGGGGAAAAAACCAAGAGACCCAGTACTTC. It codes for CASSLVYGGGGKNQETQYF.

This clonotype has a count of ten or more. This chain connects TRBV3-1 to TRBJ2-5, with 7 bases fitting TRBD2. V trimming: 1 base; J trimming: 0 bases; junction bases outside the gene matches: 2. Germline V gives CDR1 LGHDT, CDR2 YNNKEL (reference sequence). This CDR3 has 15 residues. The CDR3 region is CASSQGSGDQETQYF. CDR3 nucleotides: TGTGCCAGCAGCCAAGGGAGCGGGGACCAAGAGACCCAGTACTTC.

This clonotype came up many times. The rearrangement joins TRBV7-3 to TRBJ1-1; the D is unclear. V was cut by 3 bases and J by 1 base, with 6 bases left in between. Germline-derived CDR1 and CDR2 are SGHTA and FQGTGA. The length of the CDR3 is 13 residues. CDR3 DNA: TGTGCCAGCAGCTTTCTCAGGAACACTGAAGCTTTCTTT. Translation gives CASSFLRNTEAFF.

This clonotype turned up a few times. CDR3 loop: CASSSRGGFYEQYF. As DNA, the CDR3 is TGTGCCAGCAGCTCAAGGGGCGGCTTCTACGAGCAGTACTTC. The rearrangement joins TRBV7-2 to TRBJ2-7; maybe TRBD1 (5 bases). Germline V gives CDR1 SGHTA, CDR2 FQGNSA. The V and J ends lost 4 bases and 3 bases respectively, with 13 bases between them. This CDR3 has 14 residues.

This clonotype has a handful of counts. CDR3 sequence: CASSSRTGTLVYEQYF. The DNA of the CDR3 is TGTGCCAGCAGCTCGCGCACCGGGACTTTGGTCTACGAGCAGTACTTC. The gene calls are TRBV6-6 and TRBJ2-7; D is perhaps TRBD2 (6 bases). V shed 6 bases and J shed 3 bases, with 21 bases lying between them. Germline V CDR1 and CDR2: MNHNY, SVGAGI (reference sequence). The CDR3 is made up of 16 amino acids.

This clonotype was seen a few times. The chain carries TRBV4-2 and TRBJ2-1; possibly TRBD1 for D (6 bases). The length of the CDR3 is 19 residues. Between the trimmed V and J ends, which lost 1 base and 6 bases, there was a span of 25 bases. The V gene's germline CDR1 is LGHNA and CDR2 YNFKEQ. As DNA, the CDR3 is TGTGCCAGCAGCCAAGGTGTATTAGCACAGGGCAAGCGCTCCAATGAGCAGTTCTTC. This encodes CASSQGVLAQGKRSNEQFF.